This T cell receptor beta chain was sequenced in a study of spatial heterogeneity in lung cancer. Notes on the study in general: Tumor TCRs that were ubiquitous and expanded showed up in blood more at resection than follow-up.

CDR3 size: 12 residues. Trimming removed 1 base at V and 5 bases at J, with 6 bases between. TCR cDNA molecules were tagged individually, and each one carried a unique molecular identifier. TCRdb re-called the 5' RACE reads with MiXCR, one entry per CDR3 protein. The sample includes around 3,900 distinct CDR3 sequences, 8.5% to 10% of them seen just once. Time point: sample taken at primary tumor resection. Whole RNA came from tumor, nontumor lung or frozen PBMC and was sequenced without being sorted. Samples were donated by 72 untreated early-stage non-small cell lung cancer patients. This clonotype has ten or more counts. The antigen is undetermined.

Sequences were derived from PBMCs, sampled at surgery. The source of this sequence is a male donor with early-stage non-small cell lung cancer. The V and J genes are TRBV12-3 or TRBV12-4 and TRBJ2-7; weak D call: TRBD2 (5 bases). DNA of the CDR3: TGTGCCAGCAGTTTAGGAGGGCACGAGCAGTACTTC. This gives the protein CASSLGGHEQYF.